One T cell receptor beta chain is described in this entry. As yet, its antigen is unknown. This sample was taken from a study of OX40 agonist ivuxolimab in advanced cancers. Study as a whole: Ivuxolimab doses were 0.01, 0.1, 0.3, 1.5, 3 or 10 mg/kg every 2 weeks. Anti-PD-1, anti-PD-L1 or anti-CTLA-4 therapy given earlier was allowed, and around 40% had some.

V was shortened by 3 bases and J by 3 bases, with 12 bases between the two germline ends. The CDR3 totals 15 residues. Germline CDR1 reads SEHNR; CDR2 reads FQNEAQ (reference sequence). Study-level results: Both CD4+ and CD8+ T cell populations in blood had undergone clonal expansion by week 6 at 0.1 to 3.0 mg/kg.

Assay: immunoSEQ multiplex PCR; the TCRdb copy retains only in-frame clones and omits some. The table lists approximately 46,000 clones, approximately 91% of them singletons, with roughly 18% in the top ten. The V call is TRBV7-9, the J call TRBJ1-5, with D perhaps TRBD1 (6 bases). This receptor was obtained from an adult with an advanced solid tumor such as melanoma, head and neck, liver or kidney cancer. Sequencing was performed on CD4+ or CD8+ T cells sorted from blood, taken in a trial of the OX40 agonist ivuxolimab. CDR3 nucleotide sequence: TGTGCCAGCAGCTTGGGCGGACAGACCAATCAGCCCCAGCATTTT. Its translation: CASSLGGQTNQPQHF.